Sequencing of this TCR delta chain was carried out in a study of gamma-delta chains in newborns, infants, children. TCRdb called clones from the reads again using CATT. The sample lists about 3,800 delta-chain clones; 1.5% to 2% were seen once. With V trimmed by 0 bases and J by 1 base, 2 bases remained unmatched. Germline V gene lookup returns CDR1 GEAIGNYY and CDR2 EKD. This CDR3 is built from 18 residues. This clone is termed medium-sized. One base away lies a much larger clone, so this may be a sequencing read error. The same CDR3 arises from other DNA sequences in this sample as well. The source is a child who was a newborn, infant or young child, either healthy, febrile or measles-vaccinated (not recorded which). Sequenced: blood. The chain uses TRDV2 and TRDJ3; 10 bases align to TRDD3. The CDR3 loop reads CACDTVLGDSWDTRQMFF. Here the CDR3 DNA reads TGTGCCTGTGACACCGTACTGGGGGATTCCTGGGACACCCGACAGATGTTTTTC.